The 2 T cell receptor beta chains given below trace back to one sample, sequenced in a study of shared clonotypes between healthy human individuals. Measured with immunoSEQ multiplex PCR; TCRdb has only the in-frame clones, and not every one. This table holds 950,000 to 1,200,000 clones, approximately 75% found once. The source material was memory CD4+ T cells from PBMCs. Stated subset: CD45RA-negative fraction. These receptors came from a young man in good health. Some clones in this sample may be carry-over from other donors' samples.

V gene TRBV7-2 combines with J gene TRBJ2-5, with TRBD2 identical over 10 bases. J was trimmed by 5 bases and V by 4 bases; bases with no gene match: 10. CDR1 and CDR2 (germline): SGHTA, FQGNSA. The CDR3 loop spans 16 amino acids. The CDR3 DNA reads TGTGCCAGCAGCTCCTTGAGAGCGGGAGGGGCCGAGACCCAGTACTTC. This sequence encodes CASSSLRAGGAETQYF.

The chain combines TRBV4-1 with TRBJ2-5; a possible D gene is TRBD2 (5 bases). Trimming stripped 1 base from V and 2 bases from J, with 14 bases between. This CDR3 has 16 amino acids. Per the germline V gene, CDR1 is MGHRA and CDR2 is YSYEKL. Here the CDR3 DNA reads TGCGCCAGCAGCCAAGTGTCATTCGGGATTCAAGAGACCCAGTACTTC. It is translated as CASSQVSFGIQETQYF.